The following is a T cell receptor (beta chain) sequence with its context. This receptor's antigen is unknown. Qualities for individual bases were not recorded, and no much larger clone is one base off. The sample originates from a study of cytomegalovirus exposure and HLA in healthy donors (dated by TCRdb to about 2017). Study-wide context: An earlier analysis of some 550 of the donors reported 276 Gb of sequence data and some 120 million unique TCR beta sequences from about 179 million T cells. Every repertoire in the discovery cohort had been generated on one and the same sequencing platform. Both class I and class II loci were covered by HLA typing, at four-digit resolution. A handful of DR-DQ haplotypes were treated as single units for association and clustering because of strong linkage in the cohort. An early release covering over 500 HLA-typed donors comprised roughly 300 gigabases of sequencing data and around 80 million unique TCR sequences. Of the roughly 400 genotyped donors, less than 85% were placed in the genetic ancestry cluster associated with self-reported Caucasian donors. Typing coverage differed by locus: A, B, C, DRB1 and DQB1 were typed in roughly 629-640 donors, DQA1 in roughly 510, DPA1 in over 600, and DPB1 in just under 490. Across under 500 genotyped donors of the cohort, an average of about 240,000 unique TCR beta nucleotide sequences per donor were sequenced, and approximately 19% of those sequences were non-productive. Donor age, sex, ethnicity and CMV serostatus were compiled alongside the repertoire data. In a later genetic analysis, genome-wide SNP genotypes for about three fifths of the roughly 670 donors were used, and that subset was treated as a discovery cohort. Using immunosequencing, the study profiled T cell repertoires from around 680 subjects and related those repertoires to cytomegalovirus serostatus. To predict cytomegalovirus infection status, the study brought together high-throughput TCR immunosequencing, statistical association of individual TCRs with disease status, and machine learning. The later analysis used no new phenotypic data to find candidate immune exposures, relying instead on TCR beta sequences and their occurrence across donors. A later analysis re-analyzed previously published TCR beta repertoires from 666 donors and added high-resolution HLA genotyping to study TCR occurrence patterns. The study aimed to test whether signatures of past pathogen exposure could be identified by cataloging public T cell receptors. A separate validation cohort of about 110 different subjects was used in addition to the roughly 720-subject first cohort. In an earlier analysis of several hundred of the donors, high-throughput TCR beta sequencing was used to judge whether each TCR beta V gene segment behaved as functional or pseudogenic.

General findings and caveats noted by the study authors: The presence/absence analyses assumed that sequencing depth was roughly uniform across donors, and that assumption may not be true. In this cohort, only TCR beta chains were sequenced, and detectable features were limited by the absence of alpha or paired-chain data. In an earlier analysis of some 640 of the donors, most TCR beta V segments were observed in productive rearrangements about 90% or about 30% of the time, broadly matching IMGT annotations. The earlier analysis of approximately 560 of the donors excluded approximately 15 rarely observed V segments, including chromosome 9 orphons, because counts were too low. At a false discovery rate of 0.05, a later analysis linked 16,951 TCR beta sequences to specific HLA alleles. A group of highly shared sequence variants was considered likely to be a technical artifact of the sequencing pipeline. When HLA alleles, especially DR and DQ, strongly co-occurred, TCR associations were difficult to assign to individual alleles. A later analysis found that most CMV-associated TCR beta chains appeared HLA-restricted, with HLA associations seemingly driven largely by CMV exposure. A later analysis reported that several top co-occurrence clusters appeared linked to parvovirus B19, influenza, CMV and Epstein-Barr virus. Some IMGT-functional V segments, including TRBV6-2 and TRBV6-3, could not be told apart with the 87-base-pair reads, so those segments were excluded. In vitro tests confirmed that a few of the cytomegalovirus-associated TCR beta chains recognize cytomegalovirus antigens. Most TCR sequences were seen in very few donors, while some public TCRs were found in many individuals. According to a later genetic analysis, donors in an Asian-associated ancestry cluster had fewer N-insertions in productive TCRs than the roughly 670-donor mean. HLA typing was unavailable for some donors at each locus, so association tests used only the typed subset. The authors suggested that the approach could potentially be extended to other disease states and immunological phenotypes. In a later analysis, HLA-associated TCR beta chains showed more clonal expansion and lower generation probabilities than non-associated chains that were equally common. A later genetic analysis associated a missense DCLRE1C variant with V-gene and J-gene trimming of TCR beta chains, and an independent cohort replicated the association. Correlated functional status among segregating V segments might be attributable to linkage disequilibrium, but an unknown experimental factor could not be ruled out. Immune exposure information for the cohort was limited to CMV serostatus. According to a later analysis, TCR association rates differed among HLA loci, with DRB1 alleles showing the most associated TCRs and HLA-C alleles showing the fewest. In the study, 150 to 200 TCR beta chains were listed as associated with cytomegalovirus. A further reported finding was that TCR beta sequences accurately predicted the HLA-A and HLA-B alleles for most subjects in the first cohort. The classifier was reported to diagnose cytomegalovirus status with high specificity and sensitivity in both the original and validation cohorts.

The cohort comprised some 730 healthy bone marrow donors. All cohort members were sampled while nominally healthy, although unrecorded immune exposures were likely present. The donor tested CMV seronegative and was one of the 352 seronegative cohort members. A peripheral blood sample was provided by each donor, and peripheral blood mononuclear cells were used for TCR beta sequencing. The Qiagen DNeasy Blood Extraction Kit was used to extract genomic DNA from the blood cell samples. Trimming removed 2 bases from V and 5 bases from J; the gene matches leave 13 bases unexplained. CDR1 and CDR2 are read off the germline V gene as SQVTM and ANQGSEA. Including cysteine and phenylalanine, the CDR3 has 16 amino acids. The DNA shown is the 48-base CDR3, in frame from base 1. The library was made by the immunoSEQ multiplex PCR assay. For the multiplex PCR, a mixture combining 60 forward primers for TCR Vbeta segments and 13 reverse primers for TCR Jbeta segments was used. The CDR3 region of rearranged TCR beta genes was amplified from genomic DNA by a multiplex PCR assay. On the Illumina HiSeq System, the amplified TCR beta libraries were sequenced as 87-base-pair reads. From the authors' description of their analysis: A later analysis counted about 80 million unique TCR beta chains across the 666 repertoires, and around 12 million of these chains were shared by at least two donors. Raw reads were error-corrected and collapsed into unique sequences with a nearest-neighbor algorithm that merged closely related sequences to remove PCR and sequencing errors. V, D and J gene segments were assigned by aligning CDR3 sequences to IMGT reference sequences. For a sequence to be retained, a match of at least six nucleotides to both a V gene segment and a J gene segment was required. Rearrangements were classified as productive when the CDR3 lacked stop codons and remained in frame with V and J, and all other rearrangements were classified as non-productive. CDR3 was defined by IMGT convention, running from the second conserved V-encoded cysteine to the conserved J-encoded phenylalanine. Sequences without an unambiguous match to a single V gene segment were excluded from the earlier analysis of about 640 of the donors. An earlier analysis of approximately 590 of the donors called V segments functional above 56.7% productive rearrangements and segregating when the between-donor standard deviation exceeded 5%. A statistical classification framework was developed to diagnose cytomegalovirus status using the catalog of TCR beta chain sequences. In a later analysis, V and J genes were assigned by comparing TCR nucleotide sequences against IMGT/GENE-DB human TR gene sequences. The TCRdist pipeline was used in a later analysis to assign CDR3 sequences and most-parsimonious VDJ recombination scenarios. In a later analysis, every TCR beta chain was defined by the combination of its CDR3 amino acid sequence and its V-gene family, and reads without a unique V-gene family were dropped. In a later analysis, 450 to 600 highly shared, low-generation-probability nucleotide sequences were removed to address suspected cross-contamination and a sequencing artifact. A later analysis calculated a clonal expansion index for each public chain from normalized within-repertoire ranks of inferred template counts. In a later analysis, generation probabilities were computed with a VDJ recombination model fitted to out-of-frame rearrangements, and the resulting probabilities were checked against IGoR. In a later analysis, TCR-TCR, TCR-HLA and TCR-CMV co-occurrence was scored with hypergeometric tests, and a repertoire-size bias correction was applied to TCR pairs. A later analysis estimated false discovery rates by permuting HLA or CMV assignments 20 times. In a later analysis, co-occurring TCRs were grouped with DBSCAN, and TCRdist sequence similarity was added when clustering was performed within HLA-allele-positive subsets. Co-occurrence clustering excluded repertoires with fewer than 30,000 or more than 120,000 public chains, plus five with anomalous nucleotide sharing. The source is immuneACCESS, and TCRdb retained only in-frame sequences with V and J called. Part of the clones is not carried over; for the studies checked, unresolved V genes explain less than half of this, and the remainder is unexplained. That table supplies the V and J calls and clone size; D and trimming were determined from the DNA. For this sample there are 210,000 or so clones; 80% to 90% appear just once. The ten largest make up around 1% of the sample.

The specimen sequenced was PBMCs. This receptor chain uses TRBV29-1 and TRBJ2-3, with 7 middle bases fitting TRBD1. The receptor comes from a woman in her late teens or twenties in good health and CMV-seronegative. The CDR3: CSVELPLDRVGDTQYF. The nucleotide sequence reads TGCAGCGTTGAACTCCCCCTCGACAGGGTTGGAGATACGCAGTATTTT.